This record covers a single T cell receptor (beta chain). The antigen remains unidentified. This sample is drawn from a study of T cell responses to AZD1222 COVID-19 vaccine. Study-level findings and limits: Recipients of AZD1222 seropositive at baseline numbered only 5 to 7.

Trimming removed 6 bases at V and 4 bases at J, with 14 bases between. CDR1 is MGHDK, CDR2 SYGVNS, per germline. The CDR3 sequence is 14 residues long. Produced via immunoSEQ multiplex PCR; TCRdb's table is partial and in-frame only. This table has 95,000 to 100,000 clones, around 89% appearing once. The rearrangement joins TRBV25-1 to TRBJ2-3, with D maybe TRBD1 (6 bases). The receptor was derived from an adult in good health. The material sequenced was peripheral blood, taken on day 0 of AZD1222 vaccination. CDR3: CASSSRGGPDTQYF. Written as DNA, the CDR3 is TGTGCCAGCAGCTCCCGTGGGGGCCCAGATACGCAGTATTTT.